A selection of T cell receptor beta chains follows, all from one sample in a study of blood T cell repertoires in COVID-19. The data were produced by immunoSEQ multiplex PCR, yet TCRdb's version contains in-frame clones alone and is incomplete. Seen here are roughly 260,000 clones, nearly 90% observed once, and the top ten hold 2% to 2.5%. Sequenced sample: peripheral blood. All receptors come from a woman between 35 and 50 years old who had recovered from COVID-19. Both conserved end residues are part of each CDR3. The order of the fields is J gene, clone size, V gene, CDR3 protein. Size is stated for part of the rows, as once, few or many counts, or as a class when the clone is expanded.

>TRBJ2-1|.|TRBV20-1
CSAETSDEQFF
>TRBJ1-2|.|TRBV5-1
CASSFTGGTDGYTF
>TRBJ2-7|.|TRBV7-3
CASSSSGTSGNYEQYF
>TRBJ1-3|.|TRBV7-9
CASSSRTGLNTIYF
>TRBJ2-7|few|TRBV5-8
CASEEGALEQYF
>TRBJ1-5|.|TRBV3-1/TRBV3-2
CASSQGMGRQGAWVRQPQHF
>TRBJ1-2|.|TRBV7-9
CASSLDSYGYTF
>TRBJ1-1|.|TRBV6-6
CASLRQSTEAFF
>TRBJ1-2|.|TRBV6-2/TRBV6-3
CASRPTGVVYGYTF
>TRBJ1-3|.|TRBV7-2
CASSLPGGQLNTIYF
>TRBJ2-3|.|TRBV18
CASSPNGRVDTQYF
>TRBJ1-2|.|TRBV10-3
CAISAVTGAYGYTF
>TRBJ2-5|.|TRBV6-6
CASSYSRTGKETQYF
>TRBJ1-1|.|TRBV7-9
CASSLQGNTPEAFF
>TRBJ1-1|.|TRBV18
CASSPKSAELGTEAFF
>TRBJ2-1|.|TRBV23-1
CASSQSGASGRNEQFF
>TRBJ2-1|.|TRBV10-1
CASCGGGGQGSSHNEQFF
>TRBJ2-2|.|TRBV4-3
CASSPASDPGDTGELFF
>TRBJ1-6|.|TRBV6-5
CASSYRTGVDNSPLHF
>TRBJ2-5|.|TRBV4-1
CASSQDGDIQETQYF
>TRBJ2-3|.|TRBV5-4
CASSLPSDHTQYF
>TRBJ2-1|once|TRBV24-1
CATSATSGRLNEQFF
>TRBJ1-6|.|TRBV2
CASSEEGTDRSPLHF
>TRBJ2-3|.|TRBV7-6
CASSLQGIQTDTQYF
>TRBJ2-7|.|TRBV4-3
CASSQDPAGDYEQYF
>TRBJ2-1|.|TRBV5-1
CASSPGQAYSYNEQFF